The sequence of this T cell receptor beta chain was determined in a study of blood T cell repertoires in COVID-19. Whole-study context: There were acute and convalescent COVID-19 samples, and they came from the United States, Italy and Spain. From T cells, B-cell-depleted T cells, or PBMCs came the material, which was cDNA or gDNA.

The table came from immunoSEQ multiplex PCR; TCRdb's copy has only in-frame clones and leaves some out. Altogether roughly 70,000 clones are present, roughly 91% being singletons, with the ten largest covering about 1.3%. From germline, CDR1 is MDHEN and CDR2 SYDVKM. CDR3 length: 18 amino acids. The V and J ends lost 6 bases and 4 bases, in that order; junction bases with no gene match: 14. Sequencing was carried out using peripheral blood. The gene calls are TRBV28 and TRBJ2-2; the match to TRBD2 covers 10 bases. The origin of this receptor is a human donor in a cohort sampled during active COVID-19. CDR3 in amino acids: CASRPKKGSGRGTGELFF. The DNA for the CDR3 is TGTGCCAGCAGGCCAAAAAAAGGCAGCGGGAGGGGCACCGGGGAGCTGTTTTTT.